A selection of T cell receptor beta chains follows, all from one sample in a study of blood T cell repertoires in COVID-19. Generated by immunoSEQ multiplex PCR, the TCRdb table keeps only in-frame clones and is missing some. The profile covers around 130,000 clones, with approximately 86% appearing a single time and around 2.3% taken by the ten largest. Sequencing input: PBMCs or T cells enriched from blood (not recorded which). The origin of the receptors is a woman aged 50 to 60 who had recovered from COVID-19. Both conserved end residues are part of each CDR3. D genes are given only for firm matches. The size of a clone is reported for some rows only, either as once, few or many, or as a class for expanded clones.

NA	TRBV14	TRBJ2-7	TRBD1	CASSTHWTGEQYF	TGTGCCAGCAGCACCCATTGGACAGGGGAGCAGTACTTC
NA	TRBV7-9	TRBJ1-2	NA	CASSLGSGSYTF	TGTGCCAGCAGCTTGGGGTCAGGGAGCTACACCTTC
NA	TRBV27	TRBJ2-7	TRBD1	CASILLTQGALDEQYF	TGTGCCAGCATATTACTGACACAGGGGGCTTTGGACGAGCAGTACTTC
NA	TRBV6-5	TRBJ2-1	NA	CASSFTGFEQFF	TGTGCCAGCAGTTTCACAGGGTTTGAGCAGTTCTTC
NA	TRBV10-3	TRBJ1-2	NA	CAIAGSNYGYTF	TGTGCCATCGCCGGTTCTAACTATGGCTACACCTTC
few	TRBV7-2	TRBJ2-1	TRBD2	CASSLSGDSYNEQFF	TGTGCCAGCAGCCTTAGCGGGGACTCCTACAATGAGCAGTTCTTC
NA	TRBV27	TRBJ1-2	NA	CASRQGRPSNYGYTF	TGTGCCAGCAGGCAGGGGCGACCTTCTAACTATGGCTACACCTTC
NA	TRBV7-9	TRBJ2-4	TRBD2	CASSLGASGGLAKNIQYF	TGTGCCAGCAGCTTAGGGGCTAGCGGGGGTCTAGCCAAAAACATTCAGTACTTC
NA	TRBV11-2	TRBJ1-6	NA	CASSLVLGQSSSYNSPLHF	TGTGCCAGCAGCTTAGTTTTGGGACAATCGAGCTCCTATAATTCACCCCTCCACTTT
once	TRBV19	TRBJ2-1	TRBD2	CASSPISGGVYNEQFF	TGTGCCAGTAGTCCTATAAGCGGGGGGGTTTACAATGAGCAGTTCTTC
NA	TRBV27	TRBJ2-7	NA	CASSLLPSLFAPEQYF	TGTGCCAGCAGTCTTTTACCGAGTTTGTTTGCGCCCGAGCAGTACTTC
NA	TRBV4-1	TRBJ2-1	TRBD2	CASSRVQLTSGGYNEQFF	TGCGCCAGCAGCCGGGTCCAACTCACTAGCGGGGGGTACAATGAGCAGTTCTTC
NA	TRBV18	TRBJ2-7	TRBD1	CASSPPRKDRGNEQYF	TGTGCCAGCTCACCACCAAGGAAGGACAGGGGTAACGAGCAGTACTTC
NA	TRBV10-1	TRBJ2-7	TRBD2	CASTSWPWLAGGTVYEQYF	TGCGCCAGCACCTCCTGGCCTTGGCTAGCGGGGGGAACAGTTTACGAGCAGTACTTC
NA	TRBV11-2	TRBJ1-1	NA	CASTARLELGSTEAFF	TGTGCCAGCACCGCCCGCCTCGAACTTGGGAGCACTGAAGCTTTCTTT
NA	TRBV27	TRBJ1-4	NA	CASTTVATNEKLFF	TGTGCCAGCACGACTGTGGCAACTAATGAAAAACTGTTTTTT
NA	TRBV2	TRBJ1-6	NA	CASSERRGGVSPLHF	TGTGCCAGCAGTGAAAGGAGGGGGGGAGTGTCACCCCTCCACTTT
NA	TRBV2	TRBJ2-1	NA	CASRRTLQFF	TGTGCCAGCAGGAGGACTTTACAGTTCTTC
once	TRBV4-1	TRBJ2-3	TRBD2	CASSQVGTSGGPFTDTQYF	TGCGCCAGCAGCCAAGTCGGGACTAGCGGGGGACCCTTCACAGATACGCAGTATTTT
NA	TRBV5-4	TRBJ2-1	NA	CASALGGSLYNEQFF	TGTGCCAGCGCCCTGGGTGGGAGCCTTTACAATGAGCAGTTCTTC
NA	TRBV15	TRBJ2-5	NA	CATMAGAQETQYF	TGTGCCACCATGGCAGGGGCCCAAGAGACCCAGTACTTC
NA	TRBV5-1	TRBJ1-1	TRBD1	CASSFSDRGLRDTEAFF	TGCGCCAGCAGCTTTTCCGACAGGGGGCTAAGGGACACTGAAGCTTTCTTT
NA	TRBV12-2	TRBJ2-5	NA	CASRLARSPQGRRLKTQYF	TGTGCAAGTCGCTTAGCTCGTTCGCCACAGGGGCGTAGGCTCAAGACCCAGTACTTC
NA	TRBV30	TRBJ1-2	NA	CAWSLGGDYTF	TGTGCCTGGAGTCTGGGGGGTGACTACACCTTC
few	TRBV9	TRBJ2-3	NA	CASSVVDRGMISTDTQYF	TGTGCCAGCAGCGTAGTTGACCGAGGGATGATTAGCACAGATACGCAGTATTTT
NA	TRBV5-4	TRBJ2-1	NA	CATRGYGNNNEQFF	TGTGCCACCCGGGGGTATGGAAATAACAATGAGCAGTTCTTC
NA	TRBV2	TRBJ1-5	NA	CASSGPRDSQHF	TGTGCCAGCAGTGGACCCCGGGACTCCCAGCATTTT
NA	TRBV11-3	TRBJ2-5	NA	CASSPGQKETQYF	TGTGCCAGCAGCCCCGGACAGAAAGAGACCCAGTACTTC
NA	TRBV5-1	TRBJ2-5	NA	CASSLSGQQETQYF	TGCGCCAGCAGCTTGAGTGGACAGCAAGAGACCCAGTACTTC
NA	TRBV19	TRBJ1-2	NA	CASSIAPGFDYGYTF	TGTGCCAGTAGTATAGCCCCAGGGTTCGACTATGGCTACACCTTC
NA	TRBV6-2/TRBV6-3	TRBJ2-7	NA	CASSYSSHSYEQYF	TGTGCCAGCAGTTACTCGAGCCATTCCTACGAGCAGTACTTC
NA	TRBV3-1/TRBV3-2	TRBJ1-1	NA	CASSSMLNTEAFF	TGTGCCAGCAGCTCTATGTTGAACACTGAAGCTTTCTTT
NA	TRBV18	TRBJ1-6	NA	CASQRTVGSPLHF	TGTGCCAGCCAGAGGACAGTTGGGTCACCCCTCCACTTT
NA	TRBV27	TRBJ2-7	TRBD2	CASSPREGSYEQYF	TGTGCCAGCAGCCCGAGGGAGGGCTCCTACGAGCAGTACTTC
NA	TRBV10-3	TRBJ2-7	NA	CAISAEVYEQYF	TGTGCCATCAGTGCAGAAGTCTACGAGCAGTACTTC
NA	TRBV5-1	TRBJ2-7	TRBD1	CASSPGTGAYEQYF	TGCGCCAGCAGCCCCGGGACAGGGGCCTACGAGCAGTACTTC
NA	TRBV4-3	TRBJ2-7	NA	CASSQDRTGYLEQYF	TGCGCCAGCAGCCAAGATCGTACCGGGTACCTCGAGCAGTACTTC
NA	TRBV6-6	TRBJ2-7	NA	CASSRLSRGATDYEQYF	TGTGCCAGCAGTCGACTGTCCAGGGGGGCAACGGACTACGAGCAGTACTTC